There are many counts of the clone carrying this T cell receptor beta chain. This entry is derived from a study of T-cell reconstitution after alpha-beta-depleted transplantation in children. Unique molecular identifiers were used to barcode this TCRbeta library. TCRdb passed the PCR reads through MiXCR, listing each CDR3 protein once. The sample lists about half a million distinct CDR3 sequences, 12% occurring once. This specimen was PBMCs from the stem cell graft donor, taken from the stem cell graft. This TCR was recovered from a human donor who donated a stem cell graft to a child with combined immunodeficiency.

CDR3 amino acids: CASEEGLNTGELFF. The CDR3 nucleotides are TGTGCCAGCGAAGAGGGGCTGAACACCGGGGAGCTGTTTTTT. The genes are TRBV7-9 and TRBJ2-2; D tentatively fits TRBD1 or TRBD2 (5 bases each). Per the germline V gene, CDR1 is SEHNR and CDR2 is FQNEAQ (reference sequence). The V end lost 8 bases, the J end lost 1 base, and 11 bases lay between the germline ends. The CDR3 sequence is 14 residues long.